This T cell receptor beta chain was captured in a study of blood T cell repertoires in COVID-19. Authors' analysis steps: Amplifying reference gene primers gave estimates of nucleated cell counts. TCRdb's table, derived via immunoSEQ multiplex PCR, lists solely in-frame clones and lacks some. V, J and clone size reflect that table, while D and trimming were determined from the DNA. The table lists about 46,000 clones, 80% to 90% of them singletons, with more than 15% in the top ten. Trimming shortened V by 1 base and J by 3 bases, and 6 bases separated the two germline ends. Per germline, CDR1 LNHDA and CDR2 SQIVND (reference sequence). CDR3 length: 13 residues.

The sequencing input was peripheral blood. This clonotype was sampled from a human donor in a cohort sampled during active COVID-19. The V gene is TRBV19, the J gene TRBJ1-1; D is unresolved. The CDR3 loop reads CASSIALDTEAFF. The CDR3 DNA sequence: TGTGCCAGTAGTATAGCCCTAGACACTGAAGCTTTCTTT.